The entry below gives a single T cell receptor beta chain sequence along with its context. Its antigen remains unidentified. Base qualities are not at hand, and no much larger clone is one base apart. The library was made by PCR. Data came from an Illumina HiSeq 2500. To normalize quantification of the TCRbeta repertoire, the TCR libraries were built with molecular barcoding that relied on unique molecular identifiers. Through fastp at Q25 and MiXCR, TCRdb rebuilt clones from the public reads, retaining in-frame beta chains. Rows merge per CDR3 protein into single entries with the most common DNA and genes. This sample comprises some 590,000 distinct CDR3 sequences, 8% to 11% of them detected only once. The ten largest clones add up to less than 5% of the sample. This sample stems from a study of T-cell reconstitution after alpha-beta-depleted transplantation in children (dated by TCRdb to 2016 to 2017). Concerning the study at large: Using TCR repertoire profiling, the study followed T-cell immune reconstitution in a quantitative way in children after TCRalphabeta/CD19-depleted allogeneic hematopoietic cell transplantation.

As encoded in the germline V gene, CDR1 is MRHNA while CDR2 is SNTAGT. V drops 6 bases and J drops 4 bases, leaving 15 bases in between. The CDR3 numbers 14 residues from cysteine through phenylalanine. Here the CDR3 DNA is all that survives: 42 bases in frame from base 1. The material sequenced was PBMCs from the stem cell graft donor, taken from the stem cell graft. This receptor was obtained from a human donor who donated a stem cell graft to a child with acute myeloid leukemia. The sequence links TRBV6-4 to TRBJ1-2; the D gene cannot be named for sure. The DNA sequence reads TGTGCCAGCAGCCAATCGGGCAGAGGCTATGGCTACACCTTC. Its protein is CASSQSGRGYGYTF.